Described below is a single T cell receptor beta chain sequence and its context. Its target antigen remains unknown. No base-level quality is on record; no much larger clone is a single base apart. This specimen belongs to a study of blood T cell repertoires in COVID-19 (dated by TCRdb to the early 2020s). At the level of the whole study: The collaborator samples originated in the United States, Italy and Spain and spanned the acute and convalescent phases of COVID-19. Where available, HLA class I and class II types were taken from metadata supplied by the sample provider and were not determined by assay-based typing. Nearly every sample came with metadata listing a de-identified subject ID, COVID-19 status, age in years and sex. The prospective study material was composed of cDNA or gDNA derived from T cells, B-cell-depleted T cells, or PBMCs. The repertoires were released in a freely available public database intended as a resource for research on the immune response to SARS-CoV-2. Samples came from the ongoing ImmuneRACE study (first 160 participants) plus 1,254 subjects from 6 global collaborators. Deeply sampled blood TCRbeta repertoires from subjects exposed to, actively infected with, or recovered from COVID-19 were included in the dataset. Results and caveats for the whole study, not just this receptor: Clinical and demographic metadata were provided uncurated, with the amount varying by source and participant.

Each collaborating institution followed its own protocols to collect whole blood in K2EDTA tubes. Collaborator samples were shipped for TCRbeta analysis as frozen whole blood, isolated PBMCs, or DNA extracted from either sample type. TCRbeta CDR3 regions were amplified from genomic DNA by means of the immunoSEQ Assay, a bias-controlled multiplex PCR. The authors' analysis ran thus. The number of nucleated cells in each sample was estimated from the amplification of reference gene primers within the assay. Sequence reads were collapsed and filtered to measure the absolute abundance of every unique TCRbeta CDR3 rearrangement. For each sample, productive Simpson clonality was calculated as the square root of Simpson's diversity index across productive rearrangements. Drawn from immuneACCESS, this table holds only the in-frame rearrangements with V and J called that TCRdb kept. Clones are partly lost; checked studies trace under half to an unresolved V gene and leave the rest unexplained. V and J calls and clone size are those listed in that table; D and trimming were worked out from the DNA. This sample gives about 67,000 clones in total; about 86% of them show up just once. The top ten clonotypes cover just under 4.5% of the sample.

Sequenced material: peripheral blood. The sequence was obtained from a man aged 50 or older with active COVID-19.

Here is the DNA: TGTGCCAGCAGCACCCAACTAGCGGGAGGGCCCAATGAGCAGTTCTTC. Its protein product is CASSTQLAGGPNEQFF. This receptor chain uses TRBV5-5 and TRBJ2-1; the central 13 bases match TRBD2. Trimming removed 4 bases from V and 6 bases from J; the gene matches leave 7 bases unexplained. As encoded in the germline V gene (reference sequence), CDR1 is SGHKS while CDR2 is YYEKEE. Reading from cysteine to phenylalanine, the CDR3 counts 16 amino acids. The DNA shown is the 48-base CDR3, in frame from base 1. Full variable domain (CDR3 extended with the reference TRBV5-5 and TRBJ2-1 proteins): DAGVTQSPTHLIKTRGQQVTLRCSPISGHKSVSWYQQVLGQGPQFIFQYYEKEERGRGNFPDRFSARQFPNYSSELNVNALLLGDSALYLCASSTQLAGGPNEQFFGPGTRLTVL.